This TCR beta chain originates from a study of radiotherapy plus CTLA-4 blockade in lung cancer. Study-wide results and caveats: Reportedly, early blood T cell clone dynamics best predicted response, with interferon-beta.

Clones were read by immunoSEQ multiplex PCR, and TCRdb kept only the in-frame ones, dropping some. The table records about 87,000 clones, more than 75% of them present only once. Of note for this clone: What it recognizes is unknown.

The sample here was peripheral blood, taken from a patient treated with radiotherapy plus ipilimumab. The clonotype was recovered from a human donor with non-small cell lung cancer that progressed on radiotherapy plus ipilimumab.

DNA of the CDR3: TGTGCCTGGAGTGTAGGCCGGACCGGAGGAAACACCATATATTTT. This sequence encodes CAWSVGRTGGNTIYF. The chain is built from TRBV30 and TRBJ1-3, with no clear D. Trimming stripped 0 bases from V and 4 bases from J, with 13 bases between. Germline V CDR1 and CDR2: GTSNPN, SVGIG (reference sequence). The CDR3 extends over 15 amino acids.